These T cell receptor beta chains were read from a single sample in a study of shared clonotypes between healthy human individuals. The data were produced by immunoSEQ multiplex PCR, yet TCRdb's version contains in-frame clones alone and is incomplete. The data contain about 680,000 clones, under 80% of them singletons. The source material was memory CD4+ T cells sorted from blood. These receptors were taken from a woman between 25 and 40 years old in good health. Each CDR3 is given with its conserved first and last residue. Each record gives: J gene, V gene, clone size, D gene, CDR3 DNA, CDR3 protein. The D gene is left open where the match is weak. Only part of the rows carry a size: once, few, many, or a class if the clone is expanded.

TRBJ2-5 | TRBV7-9 | once | TRBD2 | TGTGCCAGCAGCTCGGGGACTAGCGGAGAAGAGACCCAGTACTTC | CASSSGTSGEETQYF
TRBJ2-5 | TRBV30 | - | - | TGTGCCTGGAGGCAGTATGGCGGGTCCCAAGAGACCCAGTACTTC | CAWRQYGGSQETQYF
TRBJ2-2 | TRBV19 | - | TRBD2 | TGTGCCAGTACCTCTGGCCTAGCGGGAGTAGGTACCGGGGAGCTGTTTTTT | CASTSGLAGVGTGELFF
TRBJ2-7 | TRBV7-2 | - | - | TGTGCCAGCAGCTTATCCACTAGCTCGGGCGAGCAGTACTTC | CASSLSTSSGEQYF
TRBJ2-7 | TRBV15 | - | - | TGTGCCACCAGCAGAGAGGGGGGAACATACTCCTACGAGCAGTACTTC | CATSREGGTYSYEQYF
TRBJ2-7 | TRBV2 | - | - | TGTGCCAGCAGTGAAGACAGACACTACGAGCAGTACTTC | CASSEDRHYEQYF
TRBJ2-5 | TRBV5-1 | few | TRBD1 | TGCGCCAGCAGCATAGACGGACAGGGAAGGGGGAACCAGTACTTC | CASSIDGQGRGNQYF
TRBJ1-1 | TRBV4-1 | - | - | TGCGCCAGCAGCCAAGGAACCGGGACACCTGAAGCTTTCTTT | CASSQGTGTPEAFF
TRBJ2-2 | TRBV14 | - | - | TGTGCCAGCAGCCAAGCGTACACCGGGGAGCTGTTTTTT | CASSQAYTGELFF
TRBJ2-1 | TRBV28 | - | - | TGTGCCAGCAGTCCCCCGGTCTACAATGAGCAGTTCTTC | CASSPPVYNEQFF
TRBJ1-4 | TRBV2 | - | TRBD1 | TGTGCCAGCAGACGACAGGGGCCAGCTGAAAAACTGTTTTTT | CASRRQGPAEKLFF
TRBJ1-4 | TRBV18 | - | - | TGTGCCAGCTCTCCACAGGGAGGAACTAATGAAAAACTGTTTTTT | CASSPQGGTNEKLFF
TRBJ2-7 | TRBV7-2 | - | - | TGTGCCAGCAGCACTCGACGGGGGTACGAGCAGTACTTC | CASSTRRGYEQYF
TRBJ2-1 | TRBV5-4 | - | TRBD2 | TGTGCCAGCAGCCCGACTCAGCTAGCGGTCTACAATGAGCAGTTCTTC | CASSPTQLAVYNEQFF
TRBJ2-7 | TRBV19 | - | TRBD2 | TGTGCCAGTAGTGTTGGGGCGGCTGCGGGAGACGAGCAGTACTTC | CASSVGAAAGDEQYF
TRBJ2-5 | TRBV11-1 | - | - | TGTGCCAGCAGCTTAGCGCACGGGGGGCGAGAGACCCAGTACTTC | CASSLAHGGRETQYF
TRBJ2-1 | TRBV4-1 | - | TRBD1 | TGCGCCAGCAGCCAAGCCTGGACAGGGGGCAATGAGCAGTTCTTC | CASSQAWTGGNEQFF
TRBJ1-5 | TRBV28 | once | - | TGTGCCAGCGGGAGCAGGTATAGCAATCAGCCCCAGCATTTT | CASGSRYSNQPQHF
TRBJ2-1 | TRBV5-6 | - | TRBD2 | TGTGCCAGCAGCTTGGCTAGCGGTGGCTTCTACAATGAGCAGTTCTTC | CASSLASGGFYNEQFF
TRBJ2-3 | TRBV4-1 | - | TRBD2 | TGCGCCAGCAGCCAAGTTGGACTAGCGGGAGGATTCATGGATACGCAGTATTTT | CASSQVGLAGGFMDTQYF
TRBJ2-1 | TRBV25-1 | once | TRBD1 | TGTGCCAGCAGTGAAGGGACAGGGAGCTCCTACAATGAGCAGTTCTTC | CASSEGTGSSYNEQFF
TRBJ1-4 | TRBV11-2 | - | - | TGTGCCAGCAGCAATCGGGAGATGACTAATGAAAAACTGTTTTTT | CASSNREMTNEKLFF
TRBJ2-2 | TRBV10-1 | - | - | TGCGCCAGCAGCGACAGGTTGAGCACCGGGGAGCTGTTTTTT | CASSDRLSTGELFF
TRBJ1-1 | TRBV2 | - | - | TGTGCCAGCAATCTGGGGGACACTGAAGCTTTCTTT | CASNLGDTEAFF
TRBJ2-7 | TRBV5-4 | few | - | TGTGCCAGCAGCTTGGGGGGAAGGGTGGACGAGCAGTACTTC | CASSLGGRVDEQYF
TRBJ1-2 | TRBV27 | - | TRBD1 | TGTGCCAGCAGTTTGACGGACAGGGGAGAAGGCTACACCTTC | CASSLTDRGEGYTF
TRBJ2-5 | TRBV28 | - | TRBD1 | TGTGCCAGCAGTTGGCACGGGACAGCCTCCCAAGAGACCCAGTACTTC | CASSWHGTASQETQYF
TRBJ1-4 | TRBV7-9 | - | - | TGTGCCAGCAGCTTAGGCACAGCATCAGTTGCAACTAATGAAAAACTGTTTTTT | CASSLGTASVATNEKLFF
TRBJ1-4 | TRBV29-1 | - | - | TGCAGCGTATTAGCGTCAACTAATGAAAAACTGTTTTTT | CSVLASTNEKLFF
TRBJ2-7 | TRBV7-7 | - | TRBD1 | TGTGCCAGCAGCCCTCGACAGGGGCTCGACGAGCAGTACTTC | CASSPRQGLDEQYF